The 29 T cell receptor beta chains below all came from one sample that was sequenced in a study of post-analysis software for immune sequencing data. Points from the study as a whole: When patients were compared with controls, about 5 TRBV segments were more frequent, TRBV5-6, TRBV5-1 and TRBV20-1 among them.

The TCR beta cDNA libraries carried unique molecular identifiers. TCRdb reprocessed the PCR reads via MiXCR and lists one record per CDR3 protein. The table shows 650,000 to 850,000 distinct CDR3 sequences, with about 45% occurring only once. These receptors' antigens are unknown. Sequencing was performed on blood. These TCRs come from a girl between 10 and 17 years old with multiple sclerosis.

This chain uses TRBV6-6 with TRBJ2-7; TRBD2 agrees at 10 bases. In germline, CDR1 is MNHNY, CDR2 SVGAGI (reference sequence). J gave up 0 bases and V 5 bases, and 4 bases lay outside the gene matches. The CDR3 has 15 residues. This chain's CDR3 is CASSPPSGSSYEQYF. Written as DNA, the CDR3 is TGTGCCAGCAGTCCCCCTAGCGGGAGCTCCTACGAGCAGTACTTC.

This rearrangement joins TRBV2 to TRBJ2-1; a weak D match, TRBD2 (5 bases). The CDR3 covers 15 residues. Germline assignment: CDR1 SNHLY and CDR2 FYNNEI. V was cut by 6 bases and J by 4 bases, with 16 bases left in between. CDR3 residues: CASSKADLRYNEQFF. The DNA for the CDR3 is TGTGCCAGCAGCAAAGCGGACCTCCGTTACAATGAGCAGTTCTTC.

The CDR3 protein is CASSLSPVDTGELFF. Here the CDR3 DNA reads TGCGCCAGCAGCTTGAGTCCGGTCGACACCGGGGAGCTGTTTTTT. J is TRBJ2-2 and V is TRBV5-1; no firm D call. Germline assignment: CDR1 SGHRS and CDR2 YFSETQ. The V end lost 1 base, the J end lost 3 bases, and 10 bases lay between the germline ends. The CDR3 is 15 amino acids.

The V gene is TRBV20-1, the J gene TRBJ2-4; 8 bases line up with TRBD2. After removal of 5 bases from V and 3 bases from J, the junction contained 12 bases not matched to a gene. CDR3 length equals 16 residues. CDR1 is DFQATT, CDR2 SNEGSKA, per germline (reference sequence). The CDR3 sequence is CSALSGSLVDKNIQYF. The CDR3, as DNA: TGCAGTGCTCTGAGCGGGAGTCTTGTGGACAAAAACATTCAGTACTTC.

This chain links TRBV12-3 or TRBV12-4 with TRBJ2-1, with a possible D match to TRBD2 (5 bases). The germline V and J ends were trimmed by 6 bases and 0 bases, with 15 bases remaining between them. The CDR3 contains 16 residues. The CDR3 bases are TGTGCCAGCAGCCCCGAGCGGTTCAGCTCCTACAATGAGCAGTTCTTC. Translated: CASSPERFSSYNEQFF.

J is TRBJ2-7 and V is TRBV20-1; TRBD1 matches at 7 bases. Germline CDR1 DFQATT, CDR2 SNEGSKA (reference sequence). The CDR3 has 14 residues. The V and J ends lost 5 bases and 0 bases, in that order; junction bases with no gene match: 7. CDR3 amino acids: CSAADRPLSYEQYF. Written as DNA, the CDR3 is TGCAGTGCTGCGGACAGGCCCCTCTCCTACGAGCAGTACTTC.

A remark on this clonotype: The germline gene is not matched at one end of the junction; a read error may be the cause. The chain joins TRBV27 to TRBJ2-7, with no clear D. The J call may not be correct, given that the DNA end is closer to TRBJ2-5. This CDR3 has 13 residues. Germline V lookup: CDR1 MNHEY, CDR2 SMNVEV (reference sequence). DNA for the CDR3: TGTGTCAGCAGTCTAATCTCCCAAGAGACCCAGTACTTC. Translating it yields CVSSLISQETQYF.

J is TRBJ2-4 and V is TRBV9; D remains unclear. The DNA end is a closer match to TRBJ2-7, so the J assignment may be wrong. This CDR3 contains 16 residues. Per germline, CDR1 SGDLS and CDR2 YYNGEE. The CDR3 reads CASSVEGNAKTAEQYF. As DNA, the CDR3 is TGTGCCAGCAGCGTAGAAGGTAACGCCAAGACTGCCGAGCAGTACTTC.

With respect to this clonotype: Just one base apart from a much larger clone, this may be a read error. The chain combines TRBV20-1 with TRBJ1-2; D not resolved. V was trimmed by 5 bases and J by 2 bases, leaving 12 bases between them. Germline lookup yields CDR1 DFQATT and CDR2 SNEGSKA (reference sequence). CDR3 length: 13 residues. CDR3 protein: CSAGRQDNYGYTF. CDR3 nucleotide sequence: TGCAGTGCTGGGCGCCAGGACAACTATGGCTACACCTTC.

The chain uses TRBV6-5 and TRBJ1-5; D uncertain. The germline V and J ends were trimmed by 4 bases and 1 base, with 8 bases remaining between them. The CDR3 is made up of 14 amino acids. The germline V gene has CDR1 MNHEY and CDR2 SVGAGI. CDR3 loop: CASSSDASNQPQHF. For the CDR3, the DNA is TGTGCCAGCAGTTCGGACGCCAGCAATCAGCCCCAGCATTTT.

This clonotype was observed a handful of times. The CDR3 loop is CASSSKRASSTDTQYF. CDR3 DNA sequence: TGTGCCAGCAGTTCCAAGCGGGCGTCTAGCACAGATACGCAGTATTTT. The chain carries TRBV12-3 or TRBV12-4 and TRBJ2-3; a possible D gene is TRBD2 (6 bases). There are 16 residues in the CDR3. The V gene lost 4 bases and the J gene lost 0 bases, with 14 bases spanning the gap.

The chain combines TRBV27 with TRBJ2-5; D may be TRBD1 (5 bases). The CDR3 has 14 amino acids. The V and J ends lost 5 bases and 5 bases respectively, with 15 bases between them. Germline-derived CDR1 and CDR2 are MNHEY and SMNVEV (reference sequence). For the CDR3, the DNA is TGTGCCAGCAGTCGTCAGGGTTTTACGGAGACCCAGTACTTC. Its protein product is CASSRQGFTETQYF.

This clonotype turned up a few times. The CDR3 sequence is CASSPGGAHPTKNIQYF. CDR3 coding DNA: TGTGCCAGCAGCCCAGGGGGGGCCCACCCCACAAAAAACATTCAGTACTTC. This chain links TRBV4-2 with TRBJ2-4; D may match TRBD1 or TRBD2 (7 bases each). Trimming took 4 bases from V and 4 from J, leaving 20 bases between them. The CDR3 has 17 residues. Germline loops: CDR1 LGHNA, CDR2 YNFKEQ.

In this sample, this clonotype turned up many times. The CDR3: CASRTSGTTEQYF. In DNA, the CDR3 is TGTGCCAGCAGAACTAGCGGGACAACCGAGCAGTACTTC. The V gene is TRBV3-1, the J gene TRBJ2-7, with TRBD2 matching over 10 bases. CDR1 is LGHDT, CDR2 YNNKEL, per germline (reference sequence). After removal of 6 bases from V and 6 bases from J, the junction contained 5 bases not matched to a gene. The CDR3 is 13 amino acids.

The V call is TRBV28, the J call TRBJ2-7; weak D call: TRBD2 (6 bases). V gave up 6 bases and J gave up 3 bases, with 15 bases separating them. The CDR3 is 14 amino acids. CDR1 is MDHEN, CDR2 SYDVKM, per germline. The CDR3 region is CASREGLHFYEQYF. CDR3 DNA: TGTGCCAGCAGGGAGGGACTTCACTTCTACGAGCAGTACTTC.

The chain links TRBV7-9 to TRBJ2-7; D is unclear. Trimming cost V 5 bases and J 2 bases, with 10 bases left between them. This CDR3 has 13 amino acids. Germline V gene lookup returns CDR1 SEHNR and CDR2 FQNEAQ (reference sequence). The CDR3: CASSHGGAYEQYF. The CDR3 DNA is TGTGCCAGCAGCCACGGCGGCGCCTACGAGCAGTACTTC.

The chain employs TRBV20-1 and TRBJ2-7; perhaps TRBD2 as D (6 bases). V lost 8 bases, J lost 5 bases, and 25 bases lay in between. The CDR3 sequence is 15 residues long. The germline CDR1 and CDR2 sequences are DFQATT and SNEGSKA (reference sequence). CDR3 amino acids: CSSGGAEFGLDEQYF. The CDR3 nucleotides read TGCAGTTCCGGAGGGGCAGAGTTCGGCTTGGACGAGCAGTACTTC.

CDR3 region: CASGNLAGDQPQHF. The CDR3 nucleotides are TGTGCCAGCGGTAATCTCGCGGGGGATCAGCCCCAGCATTTT. The chain is built from TRBV27 and TRBJ1-5; a possible D gene is TRBD1 (5 bases). Germline V gene sequence: CDR1 MNHEY, CDR2 SMNVEV (reference sequence). The CDR3 runs to 14 residues. V lost 8 bases and J 5 bases, leaving 16 bases between the germline ends.

This clonotype was detected a few times. The genes are TRBV20-1 and TRBJ1-6, with TRBD1 as a possible D gene (5 bases). Germline-derived CDR1 and CDR2 are DFQATT and SNEGSKA (reference sequence). V was shortened by 1 base and J by 6 bases, with 7 bases between the two germline ends. The CDR3 covers 13 residues. The chain's CDR3 is CSARAGTNSPLHF. DNA of the CDR3: TGCAGTGCTAGAGCTGGGACTAATTCACCCCTCCACTTT.

This clonotype was detected a few times. This chain joins TRBV6-2 or TRBV6-3 and TRBJ2-7; D might be TRBD2 (6 bases). V lost 6 bases, J lost 2 bases, and 26 bases lay in between. This CDR3 is 18 amino acids long. Per the germline V gene, CDR1 is MNHEY and CDR2 is SVGEGT. The DNA for the CDR3 is TGTGCCAGCAGAAACGGGGGACTGTCGTGGAGATCGCCCTACGAGCAGTACTTC. It yields the protein CASRNGGLSWRSPYEQYF.

In its sample, this clonotype was seen a few times. The chain links TRBV29-1 to TRBJ1-5; no clear D. The CDR3 totals 14 residues. The germline V gene encodes CDR1 SQVTM and CDR2 ANQGSEA. The V end lost 7 bases, the J end lost 2 bases, and 15 bases lay between the germline ends. Here the CDR3 DNA reads TGCAGCGCCAAGGACGGGTCTGGCAATCAGCCCCAGCATTTT. Protein product: CSAKDGSGNQPQHF.

This clonotype was recorded once. The V and J genes are TRBV12-3 or TRBV12-4 and TRBJ2-3; weak D call: TRBD1 (5 bases). The V end lost 2 bases, the J end lost 0 bases, and 15 bases lay between the germline ends. This CDR3 has 17 amino acids. CDR3 sequence (DNA): TGTGCCAGCAGTTTAACGCTGACAGAGACTAGCACAGATACGCAGTATTTT. Amino acids: CASSLTLTETSTDTQYF.

This clonotype was seen a handful of times. The chain links TRBV24-1 to TRBJ2-5; D gene unclear. The CDR3 runs 11 residues. V was clipped by 9 bases and J by 3 bases, with 7 bases between them. Germline-derived CDR1 and CDR2 are KGHDR and SFDVKD. As DNA, the CDR3 is TGTGCCACCGGGCTAGAAGAGACCCAGTACTTC. Translation gives CATGLEETQYF.

The chain couples TRBV20-1 to TRBJ2-7, with 8 bases fitting TRBD2. J was trimmed by 5 bases and V by 4 bases; bases with no gene match: 13. The CDR3 runs to 15 residues. Germline V CDR1 and CDR2: DFQATT, SNEGSKA (reference sequence). CDR3 amino acids: CSAIGETSEPDEQYF. CDR3 DNA sequence: TGCAGTGCTATTGGTGAGACTAGCGAACCAGACGAGCAGTACTTC.

The V and J genes are TRBV10-1 and TRBJ2-3; the match to TRBD2 covers 12 bases. V shed 3 bases and J 3 bases; nucleotides not matched to a gene: 4. This CDR3 is 16 amino acids long. CDR1 WNHNN and CDR2 SYGVQD come from the germline V gene (reference sequence). In DNA, the CDR3 is TGCGCCAGCAGTGAAGGGACTAGCGGGCTTACAGATACGCAGTATTTT. Its translation is CASSEGTSGLTDTQYF.

The chain links TRBV9 to TRBJ2-5; 14 bases fit TRBD2. Trimming cost V 3 bases and J 3 bases; bases outside gene matches: 7. Per the germline V gene, CDR1 is SGDLS and CDR2 is YYNGEE. CDR3 size: 17 residues. This CDR3 is CASSASQGLAGEETQYF. As DNA, the CDR3 is TGTGCCAGCAGCGCGTCCCAGGGACTAGCGGGAGAAGAGACCCAGTACTTC.

V and J are TRBV6-2 or TRBV6-3 and TRBJ2-7, with 9 bases matching TRBD2. Per germline, CDR1 MNHEY and CDR2 SVGEGT. Losses at the gene ends were 3 bases for V and 7 bases for J; bases not matched to a gene: 13. The CDR3 extends over 16 amino acids. CDR3 amino acids: CASSYVLAGPQGEQYF. CDR3 DNA: TGTGCCAGCAGTTATGTGCTAGCGGGACCTCAGGGGGAGCAGTACTTC.

This chain links TRBV29-1 with TRBJ2-5, with a tentative D call TRBD2 (6 bases). Germline V gene lookup returns CDR1 SQVTM and CDR2 ANQGSEA. V lost 7 bases to trimming and J lost 2 bases, with 14 bases between them. The CDR3 consists of 13 residues. As DNA, the CDR3 is TGCAGCGCCGGGGACTCAGCTCAAGAGACCCAGTACTTC. This gives the protein CSAGDSAQETQYF.

This clonotype was counted a few times. V usage is TRBV12-3 or TRBV12-4 and J usage is TRBJ1-2, with TRBD1 matching 9 bases. The trim removed 5 bases at V and 9 bases at J, leaving 7 bases unmatched. The CDR3 spans 13 residues. The CDR3, as DNA: TGTGCCAGCAGTCCGCGGGACAGGGCGCGCTACACCTTC. Amino acids: CASSPRDRARYTF.